The clone carrying this TCR beta chain was picked up one time. With V trimmed by 4 bases and J by 6 bases, 4 bases remained unmatched. The germline gives CDR1 SGHRS, CDR2 YFSETQ. The CDR3 loop spans 12 amino acids. Profiled with immunoSEQ multiplex PCR; TCRdb holds only in-frame clones, not every one. The data hold about 88,000 clones, with more than 85% observed a single time. This sample was taken from a study of T cell changes during pregnancy in multiple sclerosis. The origin of this receptor is a female donor with multiple sclerosis, enrolled in a pregnancy study. Sample: peripheral blood, taken in the first trimester of pregnancy. V usage is TRBV5-1 and J usage is TRBJ2-7; 7 positions agree with TRBD2. The CDR3 loop is CASSPGGGEQYF. DNA for the CDR3: TGCGCCAGCAGCCCGGGCGGGGGCGAGCAGTACTTC. Variable domain in full (rest from reference TRBV5-1 and TRBJ2-7): KAGVTQTPRYLIKTRGQQVTLSCSPISGHRSVSWYQQTPGQGLQFLFEYFSETQRNKGNFPGRFSGRQFSNSRSEMNVSTLELGDSALYLCASSPGGGEQYFGPGTRLTVT.